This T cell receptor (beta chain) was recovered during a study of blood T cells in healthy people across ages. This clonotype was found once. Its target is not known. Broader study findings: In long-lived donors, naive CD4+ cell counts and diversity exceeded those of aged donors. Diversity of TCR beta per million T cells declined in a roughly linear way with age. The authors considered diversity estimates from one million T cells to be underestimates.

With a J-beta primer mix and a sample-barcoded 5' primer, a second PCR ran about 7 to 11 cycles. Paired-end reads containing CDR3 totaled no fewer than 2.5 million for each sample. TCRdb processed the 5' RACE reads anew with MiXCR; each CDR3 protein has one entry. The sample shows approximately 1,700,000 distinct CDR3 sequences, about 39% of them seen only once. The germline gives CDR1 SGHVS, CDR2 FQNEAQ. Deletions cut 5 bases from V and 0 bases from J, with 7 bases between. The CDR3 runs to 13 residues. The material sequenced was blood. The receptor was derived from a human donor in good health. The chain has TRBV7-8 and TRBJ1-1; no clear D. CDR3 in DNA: TGTGCCAGCAGCGAGGACTTGAACACTGAAGCTTTCTTT. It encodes CASSEDLNTEAFF.